The clone carrying this T cell receptor (beta chain) was recorded a few times. The antigen remains unidentified. This sample was included in a study of CD8+ T cells in alopecia areata. Findings and caveats of the study: Across lesional scalp, and particularly alopecia totalis/universalis, clonality surpassed that of normal scalp. TCRs were shared less clearly across patients than in mice, possibly for HLA-related reasons.

Extraction of RNA preceded its reverse transcription into cDNA, which served as the sequencing template. Here immunoSEQ multiplex PCR was the method, and the copy in TCRdb shows in-frame clones only, minus some. The table records approximately 150,000 clones, about three fifths of them present only once. This clonotype was obtained from a human donor in good health. The sample was CD4+ T cells sorted from blood.

CDR3 nucleotides: TGCGCCAGCAGCTTGGCCGAAGGCAGTACCTACGAGCAGTACTTC. It codes for CASSLAEGSTYEQYF. V is TRBV5-1 and J is TRBJ2-7, with D unresolved. The V and J ends lost 0 bases and 2 bases respectively, with 12 bases between them. The germline CDR1 and CDR2 sequences are SGHRS and YFSETQ. The CDR3 has 15 amino acids.